This T cell receptor beta chain was retrieved from a study of blood T cells in healthy people across ages (dated by TCRdb to 2015 to 2017). About the full investigation: In model experiments, template switching captured about one uniquely barcoded TCR beta cDNA molecule for every two T cells. The study measured age-related changes in TCR beta repertoire diversity using deep sequencing normalized with unique cDNA molecular identifiers. Donors were grouped into four age groups: young (average roughly 15 years), middle-aged (over 35), aged (over 55) and long-lived (around 80). Donors of different ages were randomly distributed across sequencing lanes to avoid experimental bias. Using the same blood draw, the study looked at two additional independent replicas of 1 million unique cDNA reads for two donors, one aged 18 to 30 and the other aged 80 or older. Overall study outcomes, separate from this receptor: Compared with the aged group, more naive CD4+ T cells, fewer expanded clones and increased TCR diversity were shown by the long-lived group, suggesting age selection. Observed TCR beta diversity per million T cells fell roughly linearly with age, and a significant reduction was already apparent by age about 43. The CMV infection status of donors was not known, potentially confounding age-related changes in expanded clonotypes. The percentage of naive T cells measured by flow cytometry correlated strongly with observed TCR beta diversity. Estimates of total diversity based on one million sequenced T cells were regarded as lower bounds and as underestimates. Since profiling was done on bulk unsorted PBMCs, naive and antigen-experienced compartments could not be conclusively compared.

Libraries came from 5' RACE. TCRdb lists the instrument as Illumina HiSeq 2500. A second PCR of roughly 7 to 11 cycles was performed with a sample-barcoded 5' primer and a J-beta primer mix. A template-switch 5' adaptor carrying 12 random nucleotides introduced a unique molecular identifier onto each TCR beta cDNA molecule. Each sample yielded at least 2.5 million CDR3-containing paired-end reads. All of the RNA was converted into first-strand cDNA using the Mint cDNA synthesis kit, with a TRBC-specific oligonucleotide serving as the primer. Following uracil-DNA glycosylase treatment, a first 18-cycle PCR with universal primers M1SS and BC2_uni_R was performed on all cDNA. Concerning the study's data processing: For normalization, 1 million high-quality reads, each with a distinct molecular identifier, were randomly selected from each sample. Instead of being binned into consensus sequences, reads with shared molecular identifiers were discarded. MiTCR, set to a Q25 quality threshold and the strictest error-elimination algorithm, was used for CDR3 identification, clonotype clustering and error correction. A nonparametric unseen species model using Euler transformation provided a lower-bound estimate of total TCR beta diversity. Using fastp at Q25 and MiXCR, TCRdb reprocessed the public reads and kept productive beta chains. Records with the same CDR3 protein are collapsed into one entry carrying the most frequent genes and DNA. The V and J calls were determined by TCRdb, not by the authors. The sample has about 1.4 million distinct CDR3 sequences on record, roughly 59% of them singletons. Approximately 7% of the sample comes from the top ten.

With respect to this clonotype: Its antigen specificity is not known. Base-call qualities are not available, and no considerably larger clone is one nucleotide away.

The donors were 40 or so Caucasian individuals from Russia, aged 6 to 90 years, who were systemically healthy. Each donor gave about 9.8 milliliters of peripheral blood, drawn into EDTA-treated Vacutainer tubes. Ficoll-Paque density-gradient centrifugation was used to isolate PBMCs, with at least 6.5 million per sample. Trizol reagent was used to extract total RNA from the PBMCs, yielding at least 5 micrograms per sample. Naive CD45RAhigh/CD27high T cell percentages were measured by flow cytometry on a PBMC aliquot from every donor. The sequencing input was blood. The clonotype originates from a man younger than 35 in good health.

The CDR3 region reads CAISPGLAGGESYEQYF. The DNA sequence is given as TGTGCCATCAGCCCGGGACTAGCGGGAGGGGAGTCCTACGAGCAGTACTTC. Recombination connected TRBV10-3 to TRBJ2-7; TRBD2 fits 16 bases in the junction. After removal of 6 bases from V and 1 base from J, the junction retains 6 bases not matched to a gene. CDR1 ENHRY and CDR2 SYGVKD were looked up in the germline V gene. Including the terminal cysteine and phenylalanine, the CDR3 comprises 17 residues. The kept DNA is CDR3 alone, 51 bases in frame from the first base.